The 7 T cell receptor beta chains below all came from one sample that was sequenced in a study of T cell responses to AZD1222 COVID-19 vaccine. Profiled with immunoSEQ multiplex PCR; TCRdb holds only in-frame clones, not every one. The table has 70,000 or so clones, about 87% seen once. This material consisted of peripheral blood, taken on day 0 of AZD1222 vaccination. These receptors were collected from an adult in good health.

The CDR3 here is CASSLSGVQPQHF. CDR3 nucleotides: TGTGCCAGCAGTTTATCAGGGGTTCAGCCCCAGCATTTT. This rearrangement joins TRBV6-5 to TRBJ1-5; TRBD1 is a possible D gene (6 bases). In germline, CDR1 is MNHEY, CDR2 SVGAGI. V was trimmed by 4 bases and J by 6 bases, leaving 10 bases between them. The CDR3 covers 13 residues.

CDR3 in amino acids: CASSPGQGFATEAFF. DNA of the CDR3: TGTGCCAGCAGTCCTGGACAGGGATTCGCCACTGAAGCTTTCTTT. This sequence joins TRBV27 and TRBJ1-1; TRBD1 aligns across 8 bases. The length of the CDR3 is 15 residues. CDR1 MNHEY and CDR2 SMNVEV come from the germline V gene (reference sequence). The ends lost 5 bases at V and 4 bases at J; junction bases unmatched: 9.

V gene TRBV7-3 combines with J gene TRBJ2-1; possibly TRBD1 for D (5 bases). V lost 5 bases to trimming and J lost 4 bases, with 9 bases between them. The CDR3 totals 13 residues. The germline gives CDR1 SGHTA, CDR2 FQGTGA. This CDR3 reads CASSAQGYNEQFF. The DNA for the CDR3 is TGTGCCAGCAGCGCCCAGGGATACAATGAGCAGTTCTTC.

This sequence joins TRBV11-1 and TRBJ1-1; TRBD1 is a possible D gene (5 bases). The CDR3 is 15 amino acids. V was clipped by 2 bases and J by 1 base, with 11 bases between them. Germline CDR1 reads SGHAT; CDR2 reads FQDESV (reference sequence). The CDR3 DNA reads TGTGCCAGCAGCTTATATAAGGGGAAGAACACTGAAGCTTTCTTT. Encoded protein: CASSLYKGKNTEAFF.

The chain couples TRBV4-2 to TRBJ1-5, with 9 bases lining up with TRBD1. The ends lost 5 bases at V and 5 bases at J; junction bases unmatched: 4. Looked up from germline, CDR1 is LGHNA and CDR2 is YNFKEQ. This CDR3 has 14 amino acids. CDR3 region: CASSTQGADQPQHF. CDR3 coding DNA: TGTGCCAGCAGCACACAGGGGGCAGATCAGCCCCAGCATTTT.

As DNA, the CDR3 is TGTGCCAGCAGCTTAGGACAGCAATACGAGCAGTACTTC. Translating it yields CASSLGQQYEQYF. The chain employs TRBV7-2 and TRBJ2-7; maybe TRBD1 (5 bases). With 1 base removed from V and 4 bases from J, the gap between germline ends came to 8 bases. Germline V gives CDR1 SGHTA, CDR2 FQGNSA. CDR3 length: 13 residues.

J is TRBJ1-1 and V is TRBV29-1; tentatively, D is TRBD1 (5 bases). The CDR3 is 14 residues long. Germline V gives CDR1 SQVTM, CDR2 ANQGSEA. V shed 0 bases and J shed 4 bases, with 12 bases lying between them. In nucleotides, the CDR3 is TGCAGCGTTGAAGACAGGGTGAAGGGCACTGAAGCTTTCTTT. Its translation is CSVEDRVKGTEAFF.